A selection of T cell receptor beta chains follows, all from one sample in a study of blood T cell repertoires in COVID-19. The repertoire was sequenced with immunoSEQ multiplex PCR; TCRdb's copy has only in-frame clones and lacks some. The sample has tens of thousands of clones, 75% to 90% seen once; the top ten hold around 12%. The sample consisted of peripheral blood. The source is a man aged 70 or older with active or convalescent COVID-19. Each CDR3 is given with its conserved first and last residue. A D gene is named only where the DNA matches it firmly. Part of the rows lack a size; the others show once, few, many or a class for expanded clones.

j_call	clone_size	v_call	d_call	cdr3_aa	cdr3_nt
TRBJ2-5	-	TRBV2	-	CASSVPLRNQETQYF	TGTGCCAGCAGTGTTCCATTGCGGAACCAAGAGACCCAGTACTTC
TRBJ1-4	-	TRBV9	-	CASSVEPGDEKLFF	TGTGCCAGCAGCGTAGAACCAGGGGATGAAAAACTGTTTTTT
TRBJ2-3	-	TRBV4-2	TRBD2	CASSPLKPSGASSTDTQYF	TGTGCCAGCAGCCCATTGAAGCCTAGCGGGGCGTCAAGCACAGATACGCAGTATTTT
TRBJ2-7	-	TRBV3-1/TRBV3-2	TRBD1	CASSQDRFGQYF	TGTGCCAGCAGCCAGGACAGGTTCGGGCAGTACTTC
TRBJ1-1	-	TRBV6-5	TRBD1	CASSYSTGRNTEAFF	TGTGCCAGCAGTTACTCGACAGGGAGGAACACTGAAGCTTTCTTT
TRBJ1-2	-	TRBV5-1	-	CASTLLQGTGGYTF	TGCGCCAGCACCCTGTTACAGGGAACGGGCGGCTACACCTTC
TRBJ2-1	-	TRBV7-2	-	CASSLDGYNEQFF	TGTGCCAGCAGCTTAGACGGGTACAATGAGCAGTTCTTC
TRBJ1-2	-	TRBV3-1/TRBV3-2	-	CASSQSSSLYGYTF	TGTGCCAGCAGCCAATCCTCGAGCCTATATGGCTACACCTTC
TRBJ1-1	-	TRBV13	-	CASSPRAGWGVKTEAFF	TGTGCCAGCAGCCCTAGGGCTGGGTGGGGGGTAAAAACTGAAGCTTTCTTT
TRBJ2-6	-	TRBV3-1/TRBV3-2	TRBD1	CASSQRQGLSLAVLTF	TGTGCCAGCAGCCAGAGACAGGGGTTAAGCTTAGCCGTCCTGACTTTC
TRBJ2-1	-	TRBV11-2	TRBD1	CASSLGQGALNEQFF	TGTGCCAGCAGCTTAGGGCAGGGGGCGCTTAATGAGCAGTTCTTC
TRBJ1-2	-	TRBV28	TRBD1	CASSVPGQSNYGYTF	TGTGCCAGCAGTGTACCGGGACAGTCTAACTATGGCTACACCTTC
TRBJ2-3	-	TRBV5-4	-	CASSSRTSTDTQYF	TGTGCCAGCAGCTCCAGGACTAGCACAGATACGCAGTATTTT
TRBJ1-6	-	TRBV6-2/TRBV6-3	-	CASSDPDTNNSPLHF	TGTGCCAGCAGTGACCCGGACACGAATAATTCACCCCTCCACTTT
TRBJ2-1	-	TRBV5-4	TRBD1	CASSLPGQIINEQFF	TGTGCCAGCAGCTTACCGGGACAGATTATCAATGAGCAGTTCTTC
TRBJ1-2	-	TRBV4-3	-	CASSPTRPTGGGYTF	TGCGCCAGCAGCCCAACTCGGCCGACAGGCGGAGGCTACACCTTC
TRBJ1-2	-	TRBV7-7	TRBD1	CASSLAGWGQYGYTF	TGTGCCAGCAGCTTAGCCGGTTGGGGACAGTATGGCTACACCTTC
TRBJ1-5	-	TRBV2	-	CASSDRLRGGQPQHF	TGTGCCAGCAGTGACAGGCTCCGGGGGGGTCAGCCCCAGCATTTT
TRBJ2-7	-	TRBV6-2/TRBV6-3	-	CASSDFSGGEQYF	TGTGCCAGCAGTGACTTCTCCGGGGGCGAGCAGTACTTC
TRBJ2-2	-	TRBV27	TRBD1	CASSTTGTPGELFF	TGTGCCAGCAGTACGACAGGGACCCCCGGGGAGCTGTTTTTT
TRBJ1-3	once	TRBV9	TRBD1	CASGSGGVGNTIYF	TGTGCCAGCGGCTCAGGGGGCGTTGGAAACACCATATATTTT
TRBJ1-2	-	TRBV6-4	-	CASGNRDANYGYTF	TGTGCCAGCGGCAACAGGGACGCAAACTATGGCTACACCTTC
TRBJ2-7	-	TRBV6-5	-	CASGQDSYEQYF	TGTGCCAGCGGGCAGGACTCCTACGAGCAGTACTTC
TRBJ1-5	-	TRBV19	-	CASSIDRGRNQPQHF	TGTGCCAGTAGTATAGACAGGGGCCGCAATCAGCCCCAGCATTTT
TRBJ1-1	-	TRBV3-1/TRBV3-2	-	CASSQNRVANTEAFF	TGTGCCAGCAGCCAAAACAGGGTCGCGAACACTGAAGCTTTCTTT
TRBJ1-2	-	TRBV9	-	CASSPRLGAPYTF	TGTGCCAGCAGCCCTCGGCTGGGGGCTCCCTACACCTTC
TRBJ1-2	-	TRBV19	TRBD1	CATAKGQSVYGYTF	TGTGCCACCGCAAAGGGACAGTCCGTCTATGGCTACACCTTC
TRBJ2-7	once	TRBV24-1	TRBD2	CATSDPHSGENEQYF	TGTGCCACCAGTGATCCTCATAGCGGGGAAAACGAGCAGTACTTC
TRBJ2-5	-	TRBV7-2	TRBD1	CASSRWTGGAETQYF	TGTGCCAGCAGCCGCTGGACAGGGGGGGCGGAGACCCAGTACTTC
TRBJ2-5	-	TRBV6-5	-	CASSLTGGGYQETQYF	TGTGCCAGCAGTTTAACAGGGGGGGGTTACCAAGAGACCCAGTACTTC
TRBJ1-6	-	TRBV3-1/TRBV3-2	TRBD1	CASRPTGGNSPLHF	TGTGCCAGCAGGCCGACAGGGGGAAATTCACCCCTCCACTTT
TRBJ1-4	-	TRBV27	-	CASSLVGTGNEKLFF	TGTGCCAGCAGTTTAGTAGGGACTGGGAATGAAAAACTGTTTTTT
TRBJ1-2	-	TRBV6-5	-	CASSHGGGADGYTF	TGTGCCAGCAGCCACGGCGGGGGCGCCGATGGCTACACCTTC